This is a list of T cell receptor beta chains from one sample in a study of T cells in Graves' hyperthyroidism and ophthalmopathy. TCRdb re-analysed the multiplex PCR reads in MiXCR, keeping a single row per CDR3 protein. This repertoire shows about 590,000 distinct CDR3 sequences, about a sixth found once; its top ten account for roughly 7.3%. Sequencing was performed on blood. The receptors derive from a woman under 40 with Graves' hyperthyroidism. The CDR3 runs from the conserved cysteine through the conserved F or W. D genes are given only for firm matches. A clone size is listed for some rows: how often the clone was seen (once, few, many), or a class if it is expanded.

d_call	v_call	j_call	clone_size	cdr3_nt	cdr3_aa
TRBD1	TRBV5-1	TRBJ2-5	-	TGCGCCAGCAGCACAGGGGGTTTGGAGACCCAGTACTTC	CASSTGGLETQYF
-	TRBV28	TRBJ1-1	many	TGTGCCAGCAGTTTAGACTTGACTGAAGCTTTCTTT	CASSLDLTEAFF
-	TRBV20-1	TRBJ1-4	many	TGCAGTGCTAGGCACGGGAGTAATGAAAAACTGTTTTTT	CSARHGSNEKLFF
TRBD2	TRBV12-3/TRBV12-4	TRBJ2-7	-	TGTGCCAGCAGTTTAGCGCTTGGACTAGCGGGAGGCTCCTACGAGCAGTACTTC	CASSLALGLAGGSYEQYF
TRBD2	TRBV7-3	TRBJ2-2	many	TGTGCCAGCAGCTTAAGGCCGGGACTAGGCACCGGGGAGCTGTTTTTT	CASSLRPGLGTGELFF
TRBD2	TRBV28	TRBJ2-1	many	TGTGCCAGCAGAACCTTTAGCGGGAGCTCCTACAATGAGCAGTTCTTC	CASRTFSGSSYNEQFF
-	TRBV18	TRBJ2-3	-	TGTGCCAGCTCACCTGTTTTCACAGATACGCAGTATTTT	CASSPVFTDTQYF
-	TRBV7-9	TRBJ2-6	-	TGTGCCACCCAGCTGGGGTCTCCGGGGGCCAACGTCCTGACTTTC	CATQLGSPGANVLTF
TRBD2	TRBV27	TRBJ2-1	-	TGTGCCAGCAGTCCCTACCGGGGGGTCCCCACCTACAATGAGCAGTTCTTC	CASSPYRGVPTYNEQFF
-	TRBV6-6	TRBJ2-3	few	TGTGCCAGCAGTTACTTAGGGGCAGATACGCAGTATTTT	CASSYLGADTQYF
TRBD1	TRBV13	TRBJ2-7	many	TGTGCCAGCAGCACCTGGGACAGCTACGAGCAGTACTTC	CASSTWDSYEQYF
-	TRBV6-2/TRBV6-3	TRBJ2-3	-	TGTGCCAGCAGTTACAGTGACATTTTAAATACGCAGTATTTT	CASSYSDILNTQYF
TRBD2	TRBV5-6	TRBJ2-7	many	TGTGCCAGCAGCTTGGTAGCGGGAGGCGAGTACGAGCAGTACTTC	CASSLVAGGEYEQYF
-	TRBV6-1	TRBJ2-3	few	TGTGCCAGCAGGAGGGAGGGGGGCACAGATACGCAGTATTTT	CASRREGGTDTQYF
-	TRBV6-4	TRBJ2-2	-	TGTGCCAGCATCAAGGGAGGAAACACCGGGGAGCTGTTTTTT	CASIKGGNTGELFF
TRBD2	TRBV14	TRBJ2-3	-	TGTGCCAGCAGCCAAGGTTTTGTGGTACTAGCGGGGACAGATACGCAGTATTTT	CASSQGFVVLAGTDTQYF
-	TRBV2	TRBJ2-3	many	TGTGCCAGCAGCGATGGACTTCGTCTTGGCACAGATACGCAGTATTTT	CASSDGLRLGTDTQYF